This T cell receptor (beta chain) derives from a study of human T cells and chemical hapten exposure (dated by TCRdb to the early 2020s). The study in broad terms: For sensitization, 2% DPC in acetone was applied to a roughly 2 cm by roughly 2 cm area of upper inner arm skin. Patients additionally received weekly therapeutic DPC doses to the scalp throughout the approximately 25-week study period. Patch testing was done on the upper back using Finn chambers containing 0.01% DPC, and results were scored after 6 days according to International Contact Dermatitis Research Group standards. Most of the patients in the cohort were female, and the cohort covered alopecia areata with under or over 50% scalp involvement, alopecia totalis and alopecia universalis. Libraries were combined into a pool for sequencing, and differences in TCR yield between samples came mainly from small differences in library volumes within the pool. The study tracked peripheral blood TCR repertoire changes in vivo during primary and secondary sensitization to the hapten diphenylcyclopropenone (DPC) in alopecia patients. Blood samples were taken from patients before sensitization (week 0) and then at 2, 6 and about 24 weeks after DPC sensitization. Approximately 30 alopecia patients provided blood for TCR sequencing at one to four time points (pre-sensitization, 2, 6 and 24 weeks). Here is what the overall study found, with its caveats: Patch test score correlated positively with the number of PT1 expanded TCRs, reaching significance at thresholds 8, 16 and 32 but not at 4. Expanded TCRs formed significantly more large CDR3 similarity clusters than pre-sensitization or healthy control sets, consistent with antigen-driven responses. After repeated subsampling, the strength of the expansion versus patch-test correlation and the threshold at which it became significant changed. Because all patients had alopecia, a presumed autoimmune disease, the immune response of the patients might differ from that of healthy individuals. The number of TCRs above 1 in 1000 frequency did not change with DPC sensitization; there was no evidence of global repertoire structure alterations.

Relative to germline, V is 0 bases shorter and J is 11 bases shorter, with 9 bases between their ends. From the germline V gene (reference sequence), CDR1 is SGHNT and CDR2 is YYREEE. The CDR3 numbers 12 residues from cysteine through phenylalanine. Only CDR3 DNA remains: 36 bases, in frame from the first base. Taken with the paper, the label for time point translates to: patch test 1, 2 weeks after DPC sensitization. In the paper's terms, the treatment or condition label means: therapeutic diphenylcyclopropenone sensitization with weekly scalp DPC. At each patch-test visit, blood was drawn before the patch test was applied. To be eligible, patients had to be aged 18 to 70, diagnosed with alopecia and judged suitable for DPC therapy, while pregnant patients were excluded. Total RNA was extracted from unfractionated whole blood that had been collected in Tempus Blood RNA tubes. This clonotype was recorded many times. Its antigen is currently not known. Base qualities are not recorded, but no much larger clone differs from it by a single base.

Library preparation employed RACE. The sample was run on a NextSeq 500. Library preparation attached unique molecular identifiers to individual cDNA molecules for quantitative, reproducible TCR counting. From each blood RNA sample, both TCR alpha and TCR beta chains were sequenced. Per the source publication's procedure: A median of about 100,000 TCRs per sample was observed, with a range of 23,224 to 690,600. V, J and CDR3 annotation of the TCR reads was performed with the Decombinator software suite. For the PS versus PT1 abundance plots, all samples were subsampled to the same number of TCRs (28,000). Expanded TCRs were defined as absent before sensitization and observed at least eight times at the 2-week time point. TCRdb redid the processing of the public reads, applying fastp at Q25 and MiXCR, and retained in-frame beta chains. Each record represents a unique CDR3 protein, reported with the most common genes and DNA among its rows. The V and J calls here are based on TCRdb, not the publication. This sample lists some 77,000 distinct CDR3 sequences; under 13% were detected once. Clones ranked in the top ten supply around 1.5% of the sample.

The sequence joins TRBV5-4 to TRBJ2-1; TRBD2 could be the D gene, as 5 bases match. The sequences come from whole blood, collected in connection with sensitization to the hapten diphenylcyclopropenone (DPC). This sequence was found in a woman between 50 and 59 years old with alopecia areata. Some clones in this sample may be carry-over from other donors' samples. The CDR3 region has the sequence CASSLEASQQFF. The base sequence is TGTGCCAGCAGCTTGGAGGCTAGCCAGCAGTTCTTC.